This entry lists 7 T cell receptor beta chains sequenced from one sample in a study of blood T cell repertoires in COVID-19 (dated by TCRdb to 2018 to 2021). Library method: the immunoSEQ multiplex PCR assay. The immuneACCESS repertoire file appears here via TCRdb, limited to in-frame rearrangements. These files lack a portion of the clones; in checked studies, under half of the deficit traces to unresolved V genes, and the cause of the others is not known. Counted in this sample were approximately 290,000 clones; approximately 90% of them appeared once. The ten largest account for under 15% of the sample. Sequences were obtained from peripheral blood. Source of these receptors: a woman aged 55-70 years with acute or convalescent COVID-19.

The rearrangement uses TRBV9 and TRBJ2-7; 12 nucleotides agree with TRBD2. The junction had 6 bases not matched to a gene; V was cut back by 0 bases and J by 5 bases. Per germline, CDR1 SGDLS and CDR2 YYNGEE. There are 16 residues in the CDR3. The CDR3 reads CASSVGRPSGRDEQYF. CDR3 coding DNA: TGTGCCAGCAGCGTAGGTCGTCCTAGCGGGAGGGACGAGCAGTACTTC.

V is TRBV9 and J is TRBJ2-1; 11 bases fit TRBD1. The V segment lost 3 bases and the J segment 1 base; nucleotides outside the gene matches: 3. From germline, CDR1 is SGDLS and CDR2 YYNGEE. The CDR3 sequence is 16 residues long. The CDR3 spells CASSAGQGASYNEQFF. Here the CDR3 DNA reads TGTGCCAGCAGCGCAGGACAGGGGGCATCCTACAATGAGCAGTTCTTC.

The chain uses TRBV11-1 and TRBJ2-2, with D perhaps matching TRBD1 (6 bases). This CDR3 has 15 amino acids. Deletions cut 4 bases from V and 2 bases from J, with 11 bases between. Germline CDR1 reads SGHAT; CDR2 reads FQDESV (reference sequence). The CDR3 loop is CASSSRTANTGELFF. The CDR3 nucleotides read TGTGCCAGCAGCTCCCGGACAGCTAACACCGGGGAGCTGTTTTTT.

The rearrangement uses TRBV7-9 and TRBJ1-2; 9 positions match TRBD1. V trimming: 1 base; J trimming: 0 bases; junction bases outside the gene matches: 3. The germline CDR1 and CDR2 sequences are SEHNR and FQNEAQ (reference sequence). This CDR3 is 16 amino acids long. The CDR3 here is CASSLDGTGTNYGYTF. The CDR3 coding sequence is TGTGCCAGCAGCTTAGATGGGACAGGGACTAACTATGGCTACACCTTC. Complete variable domain (other parts from reference TRBV7-9 and TRBJ1-2): DTGVSQNPRHKITKRGQNVTFRCDPISEHNRLYWYRQTLGQGPEFLTYFQNEAQLEKSRLLSDRFSAERPKGSFSTLEIQRTEQGDSAMYLCASSLDGTGTNYGYTFGSGTRLTVV.

V is TRBV6-2 or TRBV6-3 and J is TRBJ1-1, with 10 bases aligning to TRBD1. Per germline, CDR1 MNHEY and CDR2 SVGEGT. J lost 5 bases, V lost 2 bases, and 8 bases had no gene match. This CDR3 has 16 residues. The CDR3 sequence: CASSYPRQGARTEAFF. The DNA of the CDR3 is TGTGCCAGCAGTTACCCCAGACAGGGGGCGCGGACTGAAGCTTTCTTT.

In nucleotides, the CDR3 is TGCGCCAGCAGCTTGGAATTCGGAGATACGCAGTATTTT. It encodes CASSLEFGDTQYF. The J gene is TRBJ2-3, the V gene TRBV5-1; D not resolved. Germline V gene sequence: CDR1 SGHRS, CDR2 YFSETQ. Trimming took 0 bases from V and 5 from J, leaving 7 bases between them. The CDR3 loop spans 13 amino acids.

The genes are TRBV18 and TRBJ1-6; the D is unclear. Trimming left V 1 base short and J 10 bases short, with 11 bases between. Looked up from germline, CDR1 is KGHSH and CDR2 is LQKENI. This CDR3 spans 14 amino acids. The CDR3 DNA sequence: TGTGCCAGCTCACCACGGGATGAGGGATCACCCCTCCACTTT. Protein sequence: CASSPRDEGSPLHF.